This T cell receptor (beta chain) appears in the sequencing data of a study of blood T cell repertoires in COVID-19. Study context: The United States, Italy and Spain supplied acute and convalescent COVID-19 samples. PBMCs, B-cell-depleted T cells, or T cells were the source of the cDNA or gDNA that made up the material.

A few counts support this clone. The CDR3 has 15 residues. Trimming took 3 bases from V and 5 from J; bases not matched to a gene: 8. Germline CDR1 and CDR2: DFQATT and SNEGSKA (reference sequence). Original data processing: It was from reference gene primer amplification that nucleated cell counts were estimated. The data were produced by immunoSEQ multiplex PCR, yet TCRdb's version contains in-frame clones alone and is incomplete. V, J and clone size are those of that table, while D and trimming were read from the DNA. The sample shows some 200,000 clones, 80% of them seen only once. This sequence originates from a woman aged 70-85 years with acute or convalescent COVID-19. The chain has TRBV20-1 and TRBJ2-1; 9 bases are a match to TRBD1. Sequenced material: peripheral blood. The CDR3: CSASLWGQGNNEQFF. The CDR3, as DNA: TGCAGTGCTAGTCTATGGGGACAGGGAAACAATGAGCAGTTCTTC.